These T cell receptor beta chains were read from a single sample in a study of T cells after yellow fever vaccination. TCRdb ran MiXCR on the 5' RACE reads and lists one entry per CDR3 protein. Of approximately 340,000 distinct CDR3 sequences listed, 8.5% to 9% are singletons. This sample comprised PBMCs, obtained on the day of the first yellow fever vaccination. The receptors were sampled from a man aged 18 to 35 who received the YFV17D yellow fever vaccine. CDR3s include the opening cysteine and the closing phenylalanine or tryptophan. Fields, in order: clone size, J gene, D gene, V gene, CDR3 DNA, CDR3 protein. The D gene is left open where the match is weak. Not every row has a clone size; where given, it reads once, few, many or a size class.

few,TRBJ1-1,TRBD1,TRBV5-1,TGCGCCAGCAGCAAAATACCAGGGGGTTTGTTCACTGAAGCTTTCTTT,CASSKIPGGLFTEAFF
-,TRBJ1-2,-,TRBV7-2,TGTGCCAGCAGCTCCCCTATGGGGTCCCGCTATGGCTACACCTTC,CASSSPMGSRYGYTF
-,TRBJ1-1,-,TRBV5-1,TGCGCCAGCAGCTTGCTCAGGGGGAACACTGAAGCTTTCTTT,CASSLLRGNTEAFF
many,TRBJ2-3,-,TRBV7-2,TGTGCCAGCAGCCAACAAGTCGATACGCAGTATTTT,CASSQQVDTQYF
-,TRBJ2-1,-,TRBV9,TGTGCCAGCAGCGGGTTGACTGAGGCCGGTGAGCAGTTCTTC,CASSGLTEAGEQFF
-,TRBJ2-7,-,TRBV6-5,TGTGCCAGCAGTTCCCAGGTTACCTACGAGCAGTACTTC,CASSSQVTYEQYF
few,TRBJ2-5,-,TRBV9,TGTGCCAGCAGCCCTCCCCCAAAGGGGCTCGCGGAGACCCAGTACTTC,CASSPPPKGLAETQYF
-,TRBJ2-1,-,TRBV7-2,TGTGCCAGCAGCTTACAAGGAGGGGGGACCTACAATGAGCAGTTCTTC,CASSLQGGGTYNEQFF
once,TRBJ2-5,-,TRBV2,TGTGCCAGCAGCATAAACGAGGGAAAAGAGACCCAGTACTTC,CASSINEGKETQYF
few,TRBJ2-5,-,TRBV29-1,TGCAGCGCTCTCCTCTGGGAGACCCAGTACTTC,CSALLWETQYF
few,TRBJ2-1,TRBD1,TRBV29-1,TGCAGCACAGGGACAGGGCACTACAATGAGCAGTTCTTC,CSTGTGHYNEQFF
-,TRBJ2-2,TRBD1,TRBV4-1,TGCGCCAGCAGTCAGGGACAGGGGAAACCCGGGGAGCTGTTTTTT,CASSQGQGKPGELFF
many,TRBJ1-5,-,TRBV12-3/TRBV12-4,TGTGCCAGCAGCTTAAGGGCAGGGAATAGCAATCAGCCCCAGCATTTT,CASSLRAGNSNQPQHF
many,TRBJ2-5,-,TRBV29-1,TGCAGCGTTCGCCAGGGAGGAGAGACCCAGTACTTC,CSVRQGGETQYF
few,TRBJ1-1,-,TRBV9,TGTGCCAGCAGCCCCGGGACGGTTGAAGCTTTCTTT,CASSPGTVEAFF
-,TRBJ1-6,-,TRBV6-1,TGTGCCAGCAACCGCGACCTCTTGGCCCATTCACCCCTCCACTTT,CASNRDLLAHSPLHF
-,TRBJ1-1,-,TRBV7-9,TGTGCCAGCAGCTTAGACCCGGGGGGCGGCGAAGCTTTCTTT,CASSLDPGGGEAFF
few,TRBJ1-4,TRBD1,TRBV5-1,TGCGCCAGCAGCTTGGAAGGAGGGGGCGGCGAAAAACTGTTTTTT,CASSLEGGGGEKLFF
few,TRBJ2-2,-,TRBV7-4,TGTGCCAGCAGCTCTCGTCCCGGGGAGCTGTTTTTT,CASSSRPGELFF
-,TRBJ1-2,TRBD1,TRBV24-1,TGTGCCACCAGTGGAGGACAGGGACTTGGCTACACCTTC,CATSGGQGLGYTF
few,TRBJ2-5,-,TRBV7-2,TGTGCCAGCAGCCCCCAGCAGGGGGGGGCCTGGGAGACCCAGTACTTC,CASSPQQGGAWETQYF
few,TRBJ1-1,-,TRBV15,TGTGCCACCAGCAGGGCTAATCTAGGAGCTTTCTTT,CATSRANLGAFF
-,TRBJ2-1,TRBD1,TRBV10-3,TGTGCCATCAGTGAGAGGACAGGGGGCTTATACAATGAGCAGTTCTTC,CAISERTGGLYNEQFF
-,TRBJ1-2,-,TRBV24-1,TGTGCCACCAGTGATTCAGGGGTTGGCTACACCTTC,CATSDSGVGYTF
-,TRBJ1-1,-,TRBV29-1,TGCAGCGTCGGAAAGGACAGAATTAACACTGAAGCTTTCTTT,CSVGKDRINTEAFF
-,TRBJ1-2,-,TRBV6-1,TGTGCCAGCAGGATAGGGAAGGCTAAGGTGGACTATGGCTACACCTTC,CASRIGKAKVDYGYTF
many,TRBJ2-5,-,TRBV12-3/TRBV12-4,TGTGCCAGCAGTTTCGTGCCCGAAGAGACCCAGTACTTC,CASSFVPEETQYF
many,TRBJ2-7,-,TRBV27,TGTGCCAGCAGTTTAGCTAGGCCCTACGAGCAGTACTTC,CASSLARPYEQYF
many,TRBJ2-3,TRBD2,TRBV4-3,TGCGCCAGCAGCCAAGGGGCTAGCGGGTTTAGCACAGATACGCAGTATTTT,CASSQGASGFSTDTQYF
-,TRBJ2-1,TRBD1,TRBV28,TGTGCCAGCAGCCACAGGGGGTACCACAATGAGCAGTTCTTC,CASSHRGYHNEQFF
few,TRBJ2-7,-,TRBV12-1,TGTGCCAGCAGCCCCTCGGCCGCCGGGACAGGGTCTTTCACTCGGTACTTC,CASSPSAAGTGSFTRYF
-,TRBJ1-1,TRBD1,TRBV10-3,TGTGCCATCAGTACAGGGGACACTGAAGCTTTCTTT,CAISTGDTEAFF
-,TRBJ1-3,-,TRBV6-1,TGTGCCAGCACCGAAGGGCAGATCGGTGGAAACACCATATATTTT,CASTEGQIGGNTIYF
-,TRBJ2-1,-,TRBV7-9,TGTGCCAGCAGCCAAATTAGTAAGGAGCAGTTCTTC,CASSQISKEQFF
few,TRBJ2-3,-,TRBV4-3,TGCGCCAGCAGCCAAGAAGCTACCCCAGATACGCAGTATTTT,CASSQEATPDTQYF
few,TRBJ2-7,TRBD1,TRBV7-6,TGTGCCAGCAGCCCGACAGGGGGGGAGCAGTACTTC,CASSPTGGEQYF
few,TRBJ2-3,-,TRBV2,TGTGCCAGCAGTGCTAGCGTGTTAGATACGCAGTATTTT,CASSASVLDTQYF
-,TRBJ2-2,-,TRBV25-1,TGTGCCAGCAGAGGCCGCAGCCACGGGGAGCTGTTTTTT,CASRGRSHGELFF
-,TRBJ2-3,-,TRBV7-2,TGTGCCAGCAGCTTCCTTGGGATCGCAGATACGCAGTATTTT,CASSFLGIADTQYF